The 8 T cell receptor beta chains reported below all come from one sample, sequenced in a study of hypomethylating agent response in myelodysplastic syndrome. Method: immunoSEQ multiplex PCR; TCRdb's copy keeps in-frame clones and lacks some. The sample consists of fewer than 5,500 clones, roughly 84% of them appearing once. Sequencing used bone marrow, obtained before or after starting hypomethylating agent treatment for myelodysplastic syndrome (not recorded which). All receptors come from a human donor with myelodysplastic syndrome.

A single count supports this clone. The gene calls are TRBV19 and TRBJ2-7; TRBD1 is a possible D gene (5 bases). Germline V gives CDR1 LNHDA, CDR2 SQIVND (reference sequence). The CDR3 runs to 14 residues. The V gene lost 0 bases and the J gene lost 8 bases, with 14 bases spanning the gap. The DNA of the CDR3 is TGTGCCAGTAGTATAGACCAGGGCCCTCGGCAGCAGTACTTC. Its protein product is CASSIDQGPRQQYF.

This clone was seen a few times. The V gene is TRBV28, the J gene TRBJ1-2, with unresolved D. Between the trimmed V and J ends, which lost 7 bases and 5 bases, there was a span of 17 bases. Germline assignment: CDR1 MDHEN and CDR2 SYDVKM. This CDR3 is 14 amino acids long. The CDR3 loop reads CASTSDGEVYGYTF. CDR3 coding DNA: TGTGCCAGCACCAGCGACGGTGAGGTGTATGGCTACACCTTC.

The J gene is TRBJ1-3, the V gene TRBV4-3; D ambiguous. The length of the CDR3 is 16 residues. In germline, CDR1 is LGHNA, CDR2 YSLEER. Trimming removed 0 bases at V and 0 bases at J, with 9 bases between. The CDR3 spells CASSQDIRNSGNTIYF. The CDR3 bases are TGCGCCAGCAGCCAAGATATCCGGAACTCTGGAAACACCATATATTTT.

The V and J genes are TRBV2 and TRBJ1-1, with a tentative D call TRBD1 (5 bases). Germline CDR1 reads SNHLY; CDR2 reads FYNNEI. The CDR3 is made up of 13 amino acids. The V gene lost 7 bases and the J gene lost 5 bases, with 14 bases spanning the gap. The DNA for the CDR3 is TGTGCCAGCAAGAGGGACCGGGGTACTGAAGCTTTCTTT. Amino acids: CASKRDRGTEAFF. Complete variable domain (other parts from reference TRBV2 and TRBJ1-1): EPEVTQTPSHQVTQMGQEVILRCVPISNHLYFYWYRQILGQKVEFLVSFYNNEISEKSEIFDDQFSVERPDGSNFTLKIRSTKLEDSAMYFCASKRDRGTEAFFGQGTRLTVV.

CDR3 DNA: TGCGCCAGCAGCCAAGTGGTAGGCGGGAGAAAGTTCTTC. Amino acid sequence: CASSQVVGGRKFF. V and J are TRBV4-1 and TRBJ2-1, with TRBD2 matching 7 bases. V lost 1 base and J lost 14; bases outside the gene matches: 8. This CDR3 is built from 13 residues. CDR1 and CDR2 (germline): MGHRA, YSYEKL.

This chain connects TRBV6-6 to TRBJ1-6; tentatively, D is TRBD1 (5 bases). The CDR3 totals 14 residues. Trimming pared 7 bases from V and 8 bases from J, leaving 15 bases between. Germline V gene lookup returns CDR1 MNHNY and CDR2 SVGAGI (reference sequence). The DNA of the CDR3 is TGTGCCAGCACTCAGGCCGGGGCCGATTCACCCCTCCACTTT. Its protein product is CASTQAGADSPLHF.

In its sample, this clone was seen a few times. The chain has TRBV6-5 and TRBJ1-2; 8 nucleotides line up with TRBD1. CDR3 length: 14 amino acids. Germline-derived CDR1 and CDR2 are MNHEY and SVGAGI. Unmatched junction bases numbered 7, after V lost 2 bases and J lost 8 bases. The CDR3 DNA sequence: TGTGCCAGCAGTTACCCTCAGGGGGCGGGCGGCTACACCTTC. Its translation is CASSYPQGAGGYTF.

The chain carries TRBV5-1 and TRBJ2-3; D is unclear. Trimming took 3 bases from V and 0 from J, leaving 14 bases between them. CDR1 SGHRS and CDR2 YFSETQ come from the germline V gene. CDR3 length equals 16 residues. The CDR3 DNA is TGCGCCAGCAGCTCCGGACGGATACCTAGCACAGATACGCAGTATTTT. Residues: CASSSGRIPSTDTQYF.